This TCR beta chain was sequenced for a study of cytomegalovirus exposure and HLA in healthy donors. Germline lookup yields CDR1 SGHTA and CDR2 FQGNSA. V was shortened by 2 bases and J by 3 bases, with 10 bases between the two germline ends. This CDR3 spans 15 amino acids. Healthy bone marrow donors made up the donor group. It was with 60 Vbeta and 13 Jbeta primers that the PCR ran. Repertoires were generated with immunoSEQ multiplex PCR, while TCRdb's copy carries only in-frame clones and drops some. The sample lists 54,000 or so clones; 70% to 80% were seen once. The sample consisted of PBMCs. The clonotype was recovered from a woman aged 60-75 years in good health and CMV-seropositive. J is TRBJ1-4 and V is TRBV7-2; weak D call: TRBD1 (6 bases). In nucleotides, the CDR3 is TGTGCCAGCAGCTTATGGGGGCAGGCTAATGAAAAACTGTTTTTT. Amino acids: CASSLWGQANEKLFF.